This section outlines one T cell receptor beta chain sequence together with its context. The antigen this receptor binds is unknown. No quality values exist for individual bases; no much larger clone is one base distant. Clipping removes 3 bases from V and 7 bases from J, with 6 as the unmatched junction base count. The CDR3 holds 13 amino acids from the cysteine to the phenylalanine. Solely the CDR3 DNA is kept, with 39 bases framed from the first base. The CDR1 and CDR2 encoded by the germline V gene are MNHNS and SASEGT. In total, 500 to 700 healthy bone marrow donors made up the cohort. At the time of sampling, every cohort member was nominally healthy, though immune exposures that went unrecorded were likely present. The donor was CMV seronegative and belonged to the group of around 400 seronegative cohort members. A peripheral blood sample was collected from each donor, and TCR beta sequencing was performed on peripheral blood mononuclear cells. Genomic DNA extraction from the blood cell samples was performed with the Qiagen DNeasy Blood Extraction Kit.

The sample belongs to a study of cytomegalovirus exposure and HLA in healthy donors (dated by TCRdb to the late 2010s). Study-level background: An earlier analysis of fewer than 750 of the donors reported approximately 280 Gb of sequence data and approximately 120 million unique TCR beta sequences obtained from approximately 180 million T cells. Approximately 310 gigabases of sequencing data and 91 million or so unique TCR sequences made up an early release that covered roughly 670 HLA-typed donors. Of the roughly 410 genotyped donors, less than 90% were placed in the genetic ancestry cluster associated with self-reported Caucasian donors. The study aimed to test whether signatures of past pathogen exposure could be identified by cataloging public T cell receptors. The T cell repertoires of roughly 660 subjects were profiled by immunosequencing and related to cytomegalovirus serostatus. Besides the first cohort of 666 subjects, a separate validation cohort made up of roughly 130 different subjects was used. The study combined high-throughput TCR immunosequencing, statistical association of individual TCRs with disease status, and machine learning to predict cytomegalovirus infection status. To study patterns of TCR occurrence, a later analysis re-analyzed previously published TCR beta repertoires from 666 donors and added high-resolution HLA genotyping. Rather than drawing on any new phenotypic data, the later analysis identified candidate immune exposures from TCR beta sequences and the way those sequences occurred across donors. To decide whether each TCR beta V gene segment behaved as functional or pseudogenic, an earlier analysis of some 580 of the donors relied on high-throughput TCR beta sequencing. Donor age, sex, ethnicity and CMV serostatus were compiled alongside the repertoire data. Genome-wide SNP genotypes for about three fifths of the roughly 670 donors were used in a later genetic analysis, which treated that subset as a discovery cohort. Every discovery cohort repertoire had been produced on one sequencing platform. HLA typing included class I and class II loci at four-digit resolution. The number of donors typed differed by locus, with about 629-630 for A, B, C, DRB1 and DQB1, around 500 for DQA1, over 600 for DPA1, and some 440 for DPB1. Roughly five DR-DQ haplotypes were handled as single units for association and clustering because linkage in the cohort was strong. Among about 370 genotyped donors of the cohort, an average of about 240,000 unique TCR beta nucleotide sequences was sequenced per donor, of which roughly 18% were non-productive.

Paper-wide results and their limitations: Immune exposure information for the cohort was limited to CMV serostatus. According to a later genetic analysis, donors in an Asian-associated ancestry cluster had fewer N-insertions in productive TCRs than the approximately 630-donor mean. Several of the top co-occurrence clusters appeared to be linked to parvovirus B19, influenza, CMV and Epstein-Barr virus, according to a later analysis. Broadly in line with IMGT annotations, most TCR beta V segments showed up in productive rearrangements about 90% or about 30% of the time in an earlier analysis of several hundred of the donors. The authors suggested that the approach could potentially be generalized to other disease states and immunological phenotypes. A further reported finding was that TCR beta sequences accurately predicted the HLA-A and HLA-B alleles for most subjects in the first cohort. Cytomegalovirus status was reported to be diagnosed by the classifier with high specificity and sensitivity in both the original and validation cohorts. A group of highly shared sequence variants was considered likely to be a technical artifact of the sequencing pipeline. Because some donors lacked HLA typing at each locus, the association tests relied only on the typed subset. A few of the identified cytomegalovirus-associated TCR beta chains were confirmed in vitro to be specific for cytomegalovirus antigens. In the study, some 160 TCR beta chains were listed as associated with cytomegalovirus. Assigning TCR associations to individual alleles was difficult when HLA alleles, especially DR and DQ, strongly co-occurred. Only TCR beta chains were sequenced in this cohort, and the absence of alpha or paired-chain data limited detectable features. Linkage disequilibrium might explain the correlated functional status among segregating V segments, but an unknown experimental factor could not be excluded. Because counts were too low, under 20 rarely observed V segments, including chromosome 9 orphons, were left out of the earlier analysis of 500 to 750 of the donors. Presence/absence analyses assumed roughly uniform sequencing depth across donors, an assumption that may not hold. In a later analysis, HLA-associated TCR beta chains were found to be more clonally expanded and to have lower generation probabilities than equally common non-associated chains. An association between a missense DCLRE1C variant and V-gene and J-gene trimming of TCR beta chains was found in a later genetic analysis and replicated in an independent cohort. A later analysis found that most CMV-associated TCR beta chains appeared HLA-restricted, with HLA associations seemingly driven largely by CMV exposure. Some IMGT-functional V segments, including TRBV6-2 and TRBV6-3, could not be told apart with the 87-base-pair reads, so those segments were excluded. Most TCR sequences were seen in very few donors, while some public TCRs were found in many individuals. Specific HLA alleles were associated with over 15,000 TCR beta sequences at a false discovery rate of 0.05 in a later analysis. In a later analysis, TCR association rates were found to vary across HLA loci, with the most associated TCRs seen for DRB1 alleles and the fewest for HLA-C alleles.

Receptors were amplified or captured by the immunoSEQ multiplex PCR assay. For the multiplex PCR, a mixture combining 60 forward primers for TCR Vbeta segments and 13 reverse primers for TCR Jbeta segments was used. A multiplex PCR assay on genomic DNA amplified the CDR3 region of rearranged TCR beta genes. The amplified TCR beta libraries were sequenced on the Illumina HiSeq System as 87-base-pair reads. Concerning the study's data processing: A later analysis counted about 80 million unique TCR beta chains across the 550 to 750 repertoires, and some 11 million of these chains were shared by at least two donors. To remove PCR and sequencing errors, raw reads were error-corrected and collapsed into unique sequences using a nearest-neighbor algorithm that merged closely related sequences. CDR3 sequences were aligned to IMGT reference sequences to assign V, D and J gene segments. For a sequence to be retained, at least a six-nucleotide match to both a V gene segment and a J gene segment was required. Rearrangements were called productive when the CDR3 lacked stop codons and stayed in frame with V and J; all others were non-productive. Following IMGT convention, CDR3 was defined as the stretch from the second conserved V-encoded cysteine up to the conserved J-encoded phenylalanine. The earlier analysis of about 570 of the donors excluded any sequence lacking an unambiguous match to a single V gene segment. In an earlier analysis of more than 500 of the donors, a V segment was called functional when productive rearrangements were above 56.7%, and segregating when the standard deviation between donors exceeded 5%. A statistical classification framework was built to diagnose cytomegalovirus status from the catalog of TCR beta chain sequences. A later analysis assigned V and J genes by comparing TCR nucleotide sequences with IMGT/GENE-DB human TR gene sequences. The TCRdist pipeline was used in a later analysis to assign CDR3 sequences and most-parsimonious VDJ recombination scenarios. In a later analysis, every TCR beta chain was defined by the combination of its CDR3 amino acid sequence and its V-gene family, and reads without a unique V-gene family were dropped. A later analysis removed nearly 600 highly shared, low-generation-probability nucleotide sequences to deal with suspected cross-contamination and a sequencing artifact. In a later analysis, a clonal expansion index for each public chain was calculated from normalized within-repertoire ranks of inferred template counts. In a later analysis, generation probabilities were computed using a VDJ recombination model fitted to out-of-frame rearrangements, and the results were checked against IGoR. In a later analysis, hypergeometric tests were used to score TCR-TCR, TCR-HLA and TCR-CMV co-occurrence, with a repertoire-size bias correction applied to TCR pairs. In a later analysis, false discovery rates were estimated by permuting HLA or CMV assignments 20 times. In a later analysis, co-occurring TCRs were grouped using DBSCAN, and TCRdist sequence similarity was added for clustering within HLA-allele-positive subsets. For co-occurrence clustering, repertoires with fewer than 30,000 or more than 120,000 public chains were excluded, along with four to six repertoires with anomalous nucleotide sharing. As stored in TCRdb, this immuneACCESS dataset retains in-frame rearrangements with V and J assigned. A fraction of the clones does not appear; measured against another copy, unresolved V genes explain less than half of the discrepancy, and the remainder lacks a known reason. V, J and clone size reflect that table, while D and trimming were determined from the DNA. The sample yields over 45,000 clones; 75% to 85% were counted once. Approximately 4% of the sample rests with the top ten.

The sample was PBMCs. This TCR was recovered from a man aged 30 to 45 in good health and CMV-seronegative. Here the chain combines TRBV6-1 and TRBJ2-7; 7 bases in the junction line up with TRBD1. The CDR3 reads as follows: CASSDTGELEQYF. The sequenced DNA: TGTGCCAGCAGTGACACAGGGGAGCTAGAGCAGTACTTC.